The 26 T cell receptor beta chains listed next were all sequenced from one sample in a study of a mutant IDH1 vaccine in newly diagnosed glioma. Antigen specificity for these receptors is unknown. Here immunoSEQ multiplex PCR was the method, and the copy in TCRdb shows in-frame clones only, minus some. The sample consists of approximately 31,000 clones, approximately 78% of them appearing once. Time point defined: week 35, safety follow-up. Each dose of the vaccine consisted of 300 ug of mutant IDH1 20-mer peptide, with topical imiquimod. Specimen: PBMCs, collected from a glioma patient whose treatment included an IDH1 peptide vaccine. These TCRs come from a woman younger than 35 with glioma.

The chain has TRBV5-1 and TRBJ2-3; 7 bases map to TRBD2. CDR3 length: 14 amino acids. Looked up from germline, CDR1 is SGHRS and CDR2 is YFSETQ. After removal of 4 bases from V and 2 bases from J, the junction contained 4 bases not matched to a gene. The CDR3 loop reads CASSAGDLTDTQYF. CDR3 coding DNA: TGCGCCAGCAGCGCGGGAGACCTCACAGATACGCAGTATTTT.

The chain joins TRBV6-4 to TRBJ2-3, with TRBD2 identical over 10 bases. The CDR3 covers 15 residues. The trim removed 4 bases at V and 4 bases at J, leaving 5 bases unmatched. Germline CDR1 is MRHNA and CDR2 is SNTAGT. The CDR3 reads CASSAAGGRADTQYF. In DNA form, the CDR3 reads TGTGCCAGCAGTGCAGCGGGGGGGCGTGCAGATACGCAGTATTTT.

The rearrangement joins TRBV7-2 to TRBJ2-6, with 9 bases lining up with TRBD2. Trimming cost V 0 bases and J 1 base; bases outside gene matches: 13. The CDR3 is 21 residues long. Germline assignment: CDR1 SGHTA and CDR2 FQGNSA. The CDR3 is CASSLAYLKREDISGANVLTF. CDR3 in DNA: TGTGCCAGCAGCTTAGCGTACCTAAAGCGGGAGGACATATCTGGGGCCAACGTCCTGACTTTC.

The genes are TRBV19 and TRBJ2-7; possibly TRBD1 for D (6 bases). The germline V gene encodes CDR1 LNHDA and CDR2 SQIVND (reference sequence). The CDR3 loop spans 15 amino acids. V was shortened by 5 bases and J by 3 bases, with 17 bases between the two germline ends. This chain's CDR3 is CASSAQGSTYYEQYF. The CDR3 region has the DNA TGTGCCAGTAGTGCTCAGGGGTCTACCTACTACGAGCAGTACTTC.

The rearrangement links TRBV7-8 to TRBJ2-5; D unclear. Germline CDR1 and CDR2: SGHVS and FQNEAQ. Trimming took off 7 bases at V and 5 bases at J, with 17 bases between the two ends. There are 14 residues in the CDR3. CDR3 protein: CASTYRMIRETQYF. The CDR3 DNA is TGTGCCAGCACATACCGGATGATTAGGGAGACCCAGTACTTC.

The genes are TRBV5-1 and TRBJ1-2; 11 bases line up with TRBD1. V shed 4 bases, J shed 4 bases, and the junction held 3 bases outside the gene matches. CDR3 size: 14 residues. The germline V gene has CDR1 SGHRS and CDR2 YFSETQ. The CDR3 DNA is TGCGCCAGCAGCAACGGACAGGGGGCCTATGGCTACACCTTC. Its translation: CASSNGQGAYGYTF.

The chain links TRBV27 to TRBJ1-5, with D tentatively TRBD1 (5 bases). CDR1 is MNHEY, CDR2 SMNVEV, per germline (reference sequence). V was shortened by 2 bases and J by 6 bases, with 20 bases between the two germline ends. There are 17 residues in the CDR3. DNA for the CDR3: TGTGCCAGCAGTTTAAACCTAGGAGGGGAGGTGGGTCAGCCCCAGCATTTT. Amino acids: CASSLNLGGEVGQPQHF.

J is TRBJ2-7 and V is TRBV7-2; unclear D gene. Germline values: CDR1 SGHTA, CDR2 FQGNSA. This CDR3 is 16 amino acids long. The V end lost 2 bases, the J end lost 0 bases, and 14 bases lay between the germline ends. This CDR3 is CASSLLYRVGSYEQYF. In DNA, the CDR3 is TGTGCCAGCAGCTTATTGTACCGGGTTGGCTCCTACGAGCAGTACTTC.

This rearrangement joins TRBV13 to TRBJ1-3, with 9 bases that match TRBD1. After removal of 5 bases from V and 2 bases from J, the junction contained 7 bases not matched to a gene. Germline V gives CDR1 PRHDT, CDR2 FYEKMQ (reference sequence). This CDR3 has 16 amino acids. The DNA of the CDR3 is TGTGCCAGCAGCCCCCGGGGACAGGGAGCTGGAAACACCATATATTTT. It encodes CASSPRGQGAGNTIYF.

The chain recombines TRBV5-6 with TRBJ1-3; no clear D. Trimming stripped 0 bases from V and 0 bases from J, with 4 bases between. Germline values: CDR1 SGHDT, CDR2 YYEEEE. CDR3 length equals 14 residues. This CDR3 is CASSLGSSGNTIYF. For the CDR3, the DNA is TGTGCCAGCAGCTTGGGTAGCTCTGGAAACACCATATATTTT.

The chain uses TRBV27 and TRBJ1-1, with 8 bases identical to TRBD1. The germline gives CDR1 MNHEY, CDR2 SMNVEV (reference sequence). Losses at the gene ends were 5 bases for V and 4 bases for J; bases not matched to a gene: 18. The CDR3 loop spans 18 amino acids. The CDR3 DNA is TGTGCCAGCAGTGCGCAGGACAGGGAGAATGAGTTGGGCACTGAAGCTTTCTTT. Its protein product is CASSAQDRENELGTEAFF.

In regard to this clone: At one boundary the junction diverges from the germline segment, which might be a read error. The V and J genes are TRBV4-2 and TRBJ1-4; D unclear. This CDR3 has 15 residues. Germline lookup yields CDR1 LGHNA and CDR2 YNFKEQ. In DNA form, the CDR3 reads TGTGCCAGCAGCAAAGATGGGTCGGGTAATGAAAAACTGTTTTTT. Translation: CASSKDGSGNEKLFF.

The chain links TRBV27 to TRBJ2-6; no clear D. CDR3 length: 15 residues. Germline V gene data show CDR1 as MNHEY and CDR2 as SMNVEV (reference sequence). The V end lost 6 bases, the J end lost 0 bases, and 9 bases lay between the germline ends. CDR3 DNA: TGTGCCAGCAGGGTTTTGAGCTCTGGGGCCAACGTCCTGACTTTC. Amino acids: CASRVLSSGANVLTF.

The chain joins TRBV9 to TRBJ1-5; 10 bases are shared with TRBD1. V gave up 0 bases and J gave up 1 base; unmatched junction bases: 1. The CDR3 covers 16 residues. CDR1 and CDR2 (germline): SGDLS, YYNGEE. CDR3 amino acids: CASSVGQGASNQPQHF. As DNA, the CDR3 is TGTGCCAGCAGCGTAGGACAGGGGGCCAGCAATCAGCCCCAGCATTTT.

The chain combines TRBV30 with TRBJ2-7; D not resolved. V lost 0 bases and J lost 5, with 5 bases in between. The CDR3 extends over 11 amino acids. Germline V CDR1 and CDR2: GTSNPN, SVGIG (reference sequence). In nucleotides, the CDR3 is TGTGCCTGGAGTGTCGCGGACGAGCAGTACTTC. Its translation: CAWSVADEQYF.

CDR3 residues: CSVDPQNARPGNTEAFF. CDR3 in DNA: TGCAGCGTTGATCCCCAGAATGCCCGACCGGGGAACACTGAAGCTTTCTTT. The chain couples TRBV29-1 to TRBJ1-1; D ambiguous. Germline V gives CDR1 SQVTM, CDR2 ANQGSEA. The CDR3 has 17 residues. The V and J ends lost 3 bases and 1 base respectively, with 21 bases between them.

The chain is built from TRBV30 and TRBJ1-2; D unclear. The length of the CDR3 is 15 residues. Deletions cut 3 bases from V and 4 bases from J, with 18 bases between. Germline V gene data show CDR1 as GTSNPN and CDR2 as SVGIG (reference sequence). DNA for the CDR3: TGTGCCTGGAGATCCAGCTCAGGCAGAAGCTATGGCTACACCTTC. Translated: CAWRSSSGRSYGYTF. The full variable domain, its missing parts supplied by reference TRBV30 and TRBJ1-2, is SQTIHQWPATLVQPVGSPLSLECTVEGTSNPNLYWYRQAAGRGLQLLFYSVGIGQISSEVPQNLSASRPQDRQFILSSKKLLLSDSGFYLCAWRSSSGRSYGYTFGSGTRLTVV.

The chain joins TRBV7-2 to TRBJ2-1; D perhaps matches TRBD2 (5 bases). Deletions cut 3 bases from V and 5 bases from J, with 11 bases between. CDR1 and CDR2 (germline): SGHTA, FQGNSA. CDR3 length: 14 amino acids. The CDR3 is CASSLWAGNNEQFF. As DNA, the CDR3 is TGTGCCAGCAGCTTGTGGGCGGGTAACAATGAGCAGTTCTTC.

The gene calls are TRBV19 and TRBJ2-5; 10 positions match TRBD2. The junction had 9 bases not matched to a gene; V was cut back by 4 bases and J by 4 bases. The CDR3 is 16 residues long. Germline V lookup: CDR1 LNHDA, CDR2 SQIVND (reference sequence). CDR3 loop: CASSTLSSGSIETQYF. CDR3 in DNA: TGTGCCAGTAGTACCCTTTCTAGCGGGAGTATAGAGACCCAGTACTTC.

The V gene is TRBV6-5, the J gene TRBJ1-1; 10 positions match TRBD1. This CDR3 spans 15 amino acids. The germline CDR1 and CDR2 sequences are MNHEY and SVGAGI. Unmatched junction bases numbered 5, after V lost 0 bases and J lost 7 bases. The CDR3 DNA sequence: TGTGCCAGCAGTTACTCCGGGACAGGGGTGGTTGAAGCTTTCTTT. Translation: CASSYSGTGVVEAFF.

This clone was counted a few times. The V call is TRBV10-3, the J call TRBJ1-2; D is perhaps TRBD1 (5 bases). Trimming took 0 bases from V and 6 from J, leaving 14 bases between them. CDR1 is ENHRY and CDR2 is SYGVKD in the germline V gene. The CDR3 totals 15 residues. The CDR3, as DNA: TGTGCCATCAGTGAGTCGGGACTCCCCTTGGATGGCTACACCTTC. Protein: CAISESGLPLDGYTF.

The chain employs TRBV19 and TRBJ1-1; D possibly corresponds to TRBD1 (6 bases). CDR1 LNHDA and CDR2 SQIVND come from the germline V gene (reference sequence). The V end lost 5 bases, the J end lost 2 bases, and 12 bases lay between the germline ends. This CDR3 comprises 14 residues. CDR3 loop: CASSALDRNTEAFF. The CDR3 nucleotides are TGTGCCAGTAGTGCGCTGGACAGAAACACTGAAGCTTTCTTT.

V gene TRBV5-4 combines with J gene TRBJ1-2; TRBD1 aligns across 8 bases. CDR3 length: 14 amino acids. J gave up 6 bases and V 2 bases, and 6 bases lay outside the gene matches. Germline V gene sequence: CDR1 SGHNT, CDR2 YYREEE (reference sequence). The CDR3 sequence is CASSFVTGVDGYTF. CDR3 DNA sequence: TGTGCCAGCAGCTTTGTGACAGGGGTCGATGGCTACACCTTC. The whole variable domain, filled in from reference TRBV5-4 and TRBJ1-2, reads ETGVTQSPTHLIKTRGQQVTLRCSSQSGHNTVSWYQQALGQGPQFIFQYYREEENGRGNFPPRFSGLQFPNYSSELNVNALELDDSALYLCASSFVTGVDGYTFGSGTRLTVV.

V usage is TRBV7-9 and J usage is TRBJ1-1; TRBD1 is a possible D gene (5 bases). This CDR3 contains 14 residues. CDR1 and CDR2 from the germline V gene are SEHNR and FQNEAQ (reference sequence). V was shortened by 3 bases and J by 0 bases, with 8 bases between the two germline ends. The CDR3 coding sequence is TGTGCCAGCAGCTTTTCAGGGTTGAACACTGAAGCTTTCTTT. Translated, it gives CASSFSGLNTEAFF.

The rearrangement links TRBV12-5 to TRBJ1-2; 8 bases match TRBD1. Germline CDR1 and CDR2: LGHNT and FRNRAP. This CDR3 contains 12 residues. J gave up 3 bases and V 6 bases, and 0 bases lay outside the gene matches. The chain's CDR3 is CASGQGDYGYTF. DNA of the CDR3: TGTGCTAGTGGACAGGGGGACTATGGCTACACCTTC. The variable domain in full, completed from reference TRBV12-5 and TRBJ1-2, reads DARVTQTPRHKVTEMGQEVTMRCQPILGHNTVFWYRQTMMQGLELLAYFRNRAPLDDSGMPKDRFSAEMPDATLATLKIQPSEPRDSAVYFCASGQGDYGYTFGSGTRLTVV.

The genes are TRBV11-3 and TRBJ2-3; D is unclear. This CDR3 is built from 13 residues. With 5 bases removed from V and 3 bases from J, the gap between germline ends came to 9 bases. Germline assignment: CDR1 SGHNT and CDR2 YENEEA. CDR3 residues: CASSTQRTDTQYF. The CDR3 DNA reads TGTGCCAGCAGCACCCAGAGAACAGATACGCAGTATTTT.